These T cell receptor beta chains were read from a single sample in a study of blood T cell repertoires in COVID-19. Some clones are missing from TCRdb's copy, which holds only in-frame ones; the method was immunoSEQ multiplex PCR. Seen here are some 240,000 clones, around 84% observed once, and the top ten hold approximately 1.3%. The sequenced material came from peripheral blood. The receptors originated from a middle-aged woman who had recovered from COVID-19. CDR3s include the opening cysteine and the closing phenylalanine or tryptophan. Each record gives: J gene, V gene, CDR3 protein.

J: TRBJ2-5
V: TRBV6-2/TRBV6-3
CDR3: CASSSQIRETQYF

J: TRBJ2-2
V: TRBV9
CDR3: CASSVPREEGAGTGELFF

J: TRBJ2-2
V: TRBV10-3
CDR3: CAISELVNGELFF

J: TRBJ1-1
V: TRBV5-1
CDR3: CASSFLMGGNTEAFF

J: TRBJ1-6
V: TRBV1
CDR3: CTSGQGGKVPPKVNSPLHF

J: TRBJ1-2
V: TRBV7-9
CDR3: CASSPGETLGYGYTF

J: TRBJ1-5
V: TRBV6-8
CDR3: CASSYATGRGAIHSNQPQHF

J: TRBJ2-1
V: TRBV6-1
CDR3: CASSELGTSGGYEQFF

J: TRBJ1-1
V: TRBV11-3
CDR3: CASSLLVGGTEAFF

J: TRBJ2-7
V: TRBV3-1/TRBV3-2
CDR3: CASSQSSDWSYEQYF

J: TRBJ1-4
V: TRBV7-8
CDR3: CASISGRGIYSEKLFF

J: TRBJ1-1
V: TRBV6-5
CDR3: CASSYSSYTGYTEAFF

J: TRBJ1-1
V: TRBV5-1
CDR3: CASSLGSGTEAFF

J: TRBJ1-1
V: TRBV6-5
CDR3: CASSWSENTEAFF

J: TRBJ1-5
V: TRBV6-8
CDR3: CASPVISGDNQPQHF

J: TRBJ1-1
V: TRBV13
CDR3: CACNLMNTEAFF

J: TRBJ1-3
V: TRBV19
CDR3: CASSIETGGSGNTIYF

J: TRBJ2-2
V: TRBV3-1/TRBV3-2
CDR3: CASSQDIDRATGELFF